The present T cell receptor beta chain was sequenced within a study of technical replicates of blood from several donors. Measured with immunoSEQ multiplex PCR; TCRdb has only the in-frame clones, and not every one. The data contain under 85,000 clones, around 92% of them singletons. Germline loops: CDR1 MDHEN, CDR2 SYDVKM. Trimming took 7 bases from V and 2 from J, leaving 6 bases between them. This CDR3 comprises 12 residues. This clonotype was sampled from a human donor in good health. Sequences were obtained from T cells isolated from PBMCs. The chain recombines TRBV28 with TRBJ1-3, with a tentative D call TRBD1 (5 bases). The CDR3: CASKGPGNTIYF. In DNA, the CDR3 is TGTGCCAGCAAGGGGCCTGGAAACACCATATATTTT.